This T cell receptor (beta chain) was sequenced in a study of blood T cell repertoires in COVID-19. Study at large: Donors in the United States, Italy and Spain gave samples during acute or convalescent COVID-19.

Using immunoSEQ multiplex PCR, the repertoire was profiled, and TCRdb retains in-frame clones only, with some absent. The profile shows under 200,000 clones, about 80% of them singletons. The CDR3 runs to 17 residues. V lost 5 bases to trimming and J lost 3 bases, with 20 bases between them. From germline, CDR1 is LNHDA and CDR2 SQIVND (reference sequence). The rearrangement links TRBV19 to TRBJ1-3; D is possibly TRBD1 (6 bases). The source material was peripheral blood. This clonotype originated in a man aged 65 to 79 with active or convalescent COVID-19. The CDR3 DNA sequence: TGTGCCAGTAGTCTGGCGATACAGGGTGTGGTTGGAAACACCATATATTTT. Translating it yields CASSLAIQGVVGNTIYF.